What follows is one TCR beta chain and its context. Its antigen is not known. Measured with immunoSEQ multiplex PCR; TCRdb has only the in-frame clones, and not every one. In the table there are over 85,000 clones, roughly 88% of which are singletons. The entry originates in a study of cytomegalovirus exposure and HLA in healthy donors. Study-wide findings and caveats: Later, an analysis found that TCR clusters from the first cohort tended to co-occur in the 90 to 150 validation repertoires.

CDR1 is LNHDA and CDR2 is SQIVND in the germline V gene (reference sequence). Unmatched junction bases numbered 4, after V lost 5 bases and J lost 5 bases. The CDR3 has 13 residues. The V gene is TRBV19, the J gene TRBJ2-7; 9 bases agree with TRBD2. Sequenced: PBMCs. This receptor was taken from a woman in her twenties or thirties in good health and CMV-seropositive. The CDR3: CASSVLAGDEQYF. As DNA, the CDR3 is TGTGCCAGTAGTGTCTTAGCGGGGGACGAGCAGTACTTC.